The TCR beta chain under discussion was sequenced for a study of neurological immune-mediated disorders. This clonotype has a count of ten or more. The cDNA came from 5'RACE, which used 10-nucleotide random UMIs. TCRdb independently ran MiXCR on the 5' RACE reads; one entry per CDR3 protein. The table records approximately 66,000 distinct CDR3 sequences, around 3.1% of them present only once. This sequence was found in a man aged 35 to 55 with multiple sclerosis. The source material was PBMCs.

The CDR3: CASSQEVVAGVGYEQYF. CDR3 coding DNA: TGTGCCAGCAGCCAAGAGGTGGTAGCGGGAGTTGGGTACGAGCAGTACTTC. The chain uses TRBV4-2 and TRBJ2-7, with TRBD2 matching over 9 bases. The CDR3 is 17 amino acids. The germline V gene encodes CDR1 LGHNA and CDR2 YNFKEQ. After removal of 0 bases from V and 4 bases from J, the junction contained 10 bases not matched to a gene.